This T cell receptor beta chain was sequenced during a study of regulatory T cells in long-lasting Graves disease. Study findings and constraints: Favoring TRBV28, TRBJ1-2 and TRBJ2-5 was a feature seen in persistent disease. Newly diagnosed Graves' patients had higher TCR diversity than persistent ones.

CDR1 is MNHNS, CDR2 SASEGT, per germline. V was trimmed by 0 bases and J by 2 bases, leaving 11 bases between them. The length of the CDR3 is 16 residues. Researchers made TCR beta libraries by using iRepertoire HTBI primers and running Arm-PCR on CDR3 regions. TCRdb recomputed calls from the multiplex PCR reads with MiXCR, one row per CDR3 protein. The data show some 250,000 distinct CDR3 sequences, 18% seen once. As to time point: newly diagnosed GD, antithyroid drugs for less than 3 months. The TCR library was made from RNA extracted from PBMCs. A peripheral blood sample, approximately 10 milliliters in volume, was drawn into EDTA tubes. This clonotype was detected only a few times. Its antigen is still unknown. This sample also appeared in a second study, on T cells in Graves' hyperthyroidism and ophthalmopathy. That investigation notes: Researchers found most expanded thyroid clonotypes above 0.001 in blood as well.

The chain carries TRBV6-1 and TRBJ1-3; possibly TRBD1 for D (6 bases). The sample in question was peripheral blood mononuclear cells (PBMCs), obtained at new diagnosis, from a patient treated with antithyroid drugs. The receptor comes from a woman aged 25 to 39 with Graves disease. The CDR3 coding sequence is TGTGCCAGCAGTGAAGCCGGGACACCAGCTGGAAACACCATATATTTT. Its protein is CASSEAGTPAGNTIYF.